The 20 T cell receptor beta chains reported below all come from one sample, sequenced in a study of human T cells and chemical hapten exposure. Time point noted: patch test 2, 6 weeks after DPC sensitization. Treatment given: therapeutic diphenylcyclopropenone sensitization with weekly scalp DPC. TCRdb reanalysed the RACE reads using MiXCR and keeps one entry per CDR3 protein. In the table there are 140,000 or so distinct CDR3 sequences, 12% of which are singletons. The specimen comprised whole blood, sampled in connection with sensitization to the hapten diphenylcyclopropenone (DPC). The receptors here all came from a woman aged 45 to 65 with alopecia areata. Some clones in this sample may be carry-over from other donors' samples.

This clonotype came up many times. CDR3 sequence (DNA): TGTGCCAGCGGGGCTCCCGTCTACGAGCAGTACTTC. Translated, it gives CASGAPVYEQYF. The chain joins TRBV6-6 to TRBJ2-7, with a possible D match to TRBD1 (5 bases). The germline V gene encodes CDR1 MNHNY and CDR2 SVGAGI (reference sequence). The CDR3 consists of 12 residues. With 8 bases removed from V and 3 bases from J, the gap between germline ends came to 11 bases.

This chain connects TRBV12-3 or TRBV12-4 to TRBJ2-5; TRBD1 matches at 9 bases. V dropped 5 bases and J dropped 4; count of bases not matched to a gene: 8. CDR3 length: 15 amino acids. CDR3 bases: TGTGCCAGCAGTCCCCGGGGACAGGGCGGAGAGACCCAGTACTTC. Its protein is CASSPRGQGGETQYF.

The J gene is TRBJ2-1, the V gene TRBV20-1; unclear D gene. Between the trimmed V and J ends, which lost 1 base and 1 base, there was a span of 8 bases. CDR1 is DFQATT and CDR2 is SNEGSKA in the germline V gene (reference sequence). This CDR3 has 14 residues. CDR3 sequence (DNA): TGCAGTGCTAGAGTGGCGTTATCCTACAATGAGCAGTTCTTC. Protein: CSARVALSYNEQFF.

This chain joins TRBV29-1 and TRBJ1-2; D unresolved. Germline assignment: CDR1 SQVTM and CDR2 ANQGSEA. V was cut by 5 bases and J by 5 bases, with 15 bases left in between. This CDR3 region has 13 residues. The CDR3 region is CSVFTETLYGYTF. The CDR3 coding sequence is TGCAGCGTTTTCACAGAGACCCTGTATGGCTACACCTTC. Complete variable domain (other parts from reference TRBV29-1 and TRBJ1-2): SAVISQKPSRDICQRGTSLTIQCQVDSQVTMMFWYRQQPGQSLTLIATANQGSEATYESGFVIDKFPISRPNLTFSTLTVSNMSPEDSSIYLCSVFTETLYGYTFGSGTRLTVV.

The CDR3, as DNA: TGTGCCAGCAGTTACCGGGACTCAGCGACAGATACGCAGTATTTT. Translating gives CASSYRDSATDTQYF. The gene calls are TRBV6-5 and TRBJ2-3, with a possible D match to TRBD2 (6 bases). The germline V and J ends were trimmed by 2 bases and 3 bases, with 12 bases remaining between them. CDR3 length equals 15 residues. Germline CDR1 reads MNHEY; CDR2 reads SVGAGI.

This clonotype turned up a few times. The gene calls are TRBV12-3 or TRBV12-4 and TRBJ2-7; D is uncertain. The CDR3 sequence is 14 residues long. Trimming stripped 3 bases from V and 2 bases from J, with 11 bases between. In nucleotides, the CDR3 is TGTGCCAGCAGTTTGGCCCCCGGAACCTACGAGCAGTACTTC. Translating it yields CASSLAPGTYEQYF.

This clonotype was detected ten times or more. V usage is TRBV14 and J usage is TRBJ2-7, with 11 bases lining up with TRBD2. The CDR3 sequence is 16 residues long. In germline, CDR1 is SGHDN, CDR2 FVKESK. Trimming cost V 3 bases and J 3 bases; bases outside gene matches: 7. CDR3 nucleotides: TGTGCCAGCAGCCACCCCACTAGCGGGAGTGACTACGAGCAGTACTTC. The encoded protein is CASSHPTSGSDYEQYF. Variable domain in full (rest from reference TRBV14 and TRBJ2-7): EAGVTQFPSHSVIEKGQTVTLRCDPISGHDNLYWYRRVMGKEIKFLLHFVKESKQDESGMPNNRFLAERTGGTYSTLKVQPAELEDSGVYFCASSHPTSGSDYEQYFGPGTRLTVT.

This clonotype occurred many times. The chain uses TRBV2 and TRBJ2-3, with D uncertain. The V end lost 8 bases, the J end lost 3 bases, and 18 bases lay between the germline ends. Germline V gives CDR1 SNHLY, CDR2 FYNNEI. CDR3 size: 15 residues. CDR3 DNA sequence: TGTGCCAGCGCGTTTAGTTCAGTGGGAACAGATACGCAGTATTTT. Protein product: CASAFSSVGTDTQYF.

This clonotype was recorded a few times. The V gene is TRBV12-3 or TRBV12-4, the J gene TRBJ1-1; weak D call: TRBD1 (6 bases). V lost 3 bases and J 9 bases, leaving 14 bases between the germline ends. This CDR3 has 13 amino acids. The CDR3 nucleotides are TGTGCCAGCAGTTTCCGGACAGCGACCAAAGCTTTCTTT. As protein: CASSFRTATKAFF.

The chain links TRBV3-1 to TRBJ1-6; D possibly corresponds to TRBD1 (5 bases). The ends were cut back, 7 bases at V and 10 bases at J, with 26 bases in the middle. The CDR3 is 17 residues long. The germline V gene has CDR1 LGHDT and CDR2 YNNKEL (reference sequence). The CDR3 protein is CASTTRRGRDLGSPLHF. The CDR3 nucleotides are TGTGCCAGCACCACCCGGCGGGGGAGAGATCTAGGATCACCCCTCCACTTT.

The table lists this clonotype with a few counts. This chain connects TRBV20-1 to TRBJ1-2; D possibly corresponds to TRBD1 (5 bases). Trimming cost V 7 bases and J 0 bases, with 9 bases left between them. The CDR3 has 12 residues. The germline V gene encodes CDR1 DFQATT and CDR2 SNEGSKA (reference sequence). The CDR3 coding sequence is TGCAGTGTGGGGGTAGCTAACTATGGCTACACCTTC. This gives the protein CSVGVANYGYTF.

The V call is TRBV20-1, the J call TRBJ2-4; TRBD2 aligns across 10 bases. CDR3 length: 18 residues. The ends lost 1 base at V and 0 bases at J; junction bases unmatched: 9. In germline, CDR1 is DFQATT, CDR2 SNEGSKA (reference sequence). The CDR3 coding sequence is TGCAGTGCTAGAGGGACTAGCGGAGGGGTAGGAGCCAAAAACATTCAGTACTTC. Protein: CSARGTSGGVGAKNIQYF.

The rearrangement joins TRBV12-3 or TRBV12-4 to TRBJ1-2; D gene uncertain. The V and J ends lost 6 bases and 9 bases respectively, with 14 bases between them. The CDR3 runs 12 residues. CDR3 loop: CASSPGSRRYTF. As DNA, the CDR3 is TGTGCCAGCAGCCCCGGGAGTAGGCGCTACACCTTC.

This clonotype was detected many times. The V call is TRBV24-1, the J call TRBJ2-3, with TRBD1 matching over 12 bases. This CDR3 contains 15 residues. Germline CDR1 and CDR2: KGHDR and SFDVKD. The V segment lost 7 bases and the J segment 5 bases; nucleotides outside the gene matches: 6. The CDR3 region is CATRGTGGEGDTQYF. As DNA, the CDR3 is TGTGCCACCAGGGGGACAGGGGGCGAGGGAGATACGCAGTATTTT.

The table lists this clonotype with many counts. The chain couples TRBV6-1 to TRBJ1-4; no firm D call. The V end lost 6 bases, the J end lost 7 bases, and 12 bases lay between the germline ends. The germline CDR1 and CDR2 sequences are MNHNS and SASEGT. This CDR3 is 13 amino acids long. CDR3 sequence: CASRGLWAEKLFF. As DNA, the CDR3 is TGTGCCAGCAGGGGCCTTTGGGCTGAAAAACTGTTTTTT.

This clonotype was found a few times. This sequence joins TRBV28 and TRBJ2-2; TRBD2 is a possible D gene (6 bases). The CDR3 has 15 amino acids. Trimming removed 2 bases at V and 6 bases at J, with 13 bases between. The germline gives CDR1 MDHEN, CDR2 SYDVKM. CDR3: CASSLGGTGAGELFF. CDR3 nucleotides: TGTGCCAGCAGTTTAGGCGGGACGGGAGCCGGGGAGCTGTTTTTT. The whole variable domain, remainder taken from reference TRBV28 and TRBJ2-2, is DVKVTQSSRYLVKRTGEKVFLECVQDMDHENMFWYRQDPGLGLRLIYFSYDVKMKEKGDIPEGYSVSREKKERFSLILESASTNQTSMYLCASSLGGTGAGELFFGEGSRLTVL.

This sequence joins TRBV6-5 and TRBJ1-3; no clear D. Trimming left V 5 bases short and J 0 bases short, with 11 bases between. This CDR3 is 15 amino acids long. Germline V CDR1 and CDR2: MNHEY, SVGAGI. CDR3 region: CASSMTVHSGNTIYF. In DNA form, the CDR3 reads TGTGCCAGCAGTATGACGGTTCACTCTGGAAACACCATATATTTT.

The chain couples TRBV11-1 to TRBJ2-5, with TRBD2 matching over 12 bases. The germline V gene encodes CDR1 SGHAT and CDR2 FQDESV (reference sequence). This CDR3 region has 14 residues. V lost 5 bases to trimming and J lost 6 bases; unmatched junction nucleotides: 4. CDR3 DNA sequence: TGTGCCAGCAGCCGACTAGCGGGAGAGAAGACCCAGTACTTC. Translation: CASSRLAGEKTQYF.

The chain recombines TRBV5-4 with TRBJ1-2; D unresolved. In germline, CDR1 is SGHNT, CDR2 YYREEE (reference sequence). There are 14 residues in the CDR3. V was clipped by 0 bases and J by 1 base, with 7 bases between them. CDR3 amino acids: CASSLELFNYGYTF. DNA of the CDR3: TGTGCCAGCAGCTTGGAACTATTTAACTATGGCTACACCTTC.

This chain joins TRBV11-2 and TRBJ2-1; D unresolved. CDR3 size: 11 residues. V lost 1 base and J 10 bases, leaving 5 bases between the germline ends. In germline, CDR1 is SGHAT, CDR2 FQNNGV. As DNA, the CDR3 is TGTGCCAGCAGCTTAGCACGGGAGCAGTTCTTC. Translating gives CASSLAREQFF.